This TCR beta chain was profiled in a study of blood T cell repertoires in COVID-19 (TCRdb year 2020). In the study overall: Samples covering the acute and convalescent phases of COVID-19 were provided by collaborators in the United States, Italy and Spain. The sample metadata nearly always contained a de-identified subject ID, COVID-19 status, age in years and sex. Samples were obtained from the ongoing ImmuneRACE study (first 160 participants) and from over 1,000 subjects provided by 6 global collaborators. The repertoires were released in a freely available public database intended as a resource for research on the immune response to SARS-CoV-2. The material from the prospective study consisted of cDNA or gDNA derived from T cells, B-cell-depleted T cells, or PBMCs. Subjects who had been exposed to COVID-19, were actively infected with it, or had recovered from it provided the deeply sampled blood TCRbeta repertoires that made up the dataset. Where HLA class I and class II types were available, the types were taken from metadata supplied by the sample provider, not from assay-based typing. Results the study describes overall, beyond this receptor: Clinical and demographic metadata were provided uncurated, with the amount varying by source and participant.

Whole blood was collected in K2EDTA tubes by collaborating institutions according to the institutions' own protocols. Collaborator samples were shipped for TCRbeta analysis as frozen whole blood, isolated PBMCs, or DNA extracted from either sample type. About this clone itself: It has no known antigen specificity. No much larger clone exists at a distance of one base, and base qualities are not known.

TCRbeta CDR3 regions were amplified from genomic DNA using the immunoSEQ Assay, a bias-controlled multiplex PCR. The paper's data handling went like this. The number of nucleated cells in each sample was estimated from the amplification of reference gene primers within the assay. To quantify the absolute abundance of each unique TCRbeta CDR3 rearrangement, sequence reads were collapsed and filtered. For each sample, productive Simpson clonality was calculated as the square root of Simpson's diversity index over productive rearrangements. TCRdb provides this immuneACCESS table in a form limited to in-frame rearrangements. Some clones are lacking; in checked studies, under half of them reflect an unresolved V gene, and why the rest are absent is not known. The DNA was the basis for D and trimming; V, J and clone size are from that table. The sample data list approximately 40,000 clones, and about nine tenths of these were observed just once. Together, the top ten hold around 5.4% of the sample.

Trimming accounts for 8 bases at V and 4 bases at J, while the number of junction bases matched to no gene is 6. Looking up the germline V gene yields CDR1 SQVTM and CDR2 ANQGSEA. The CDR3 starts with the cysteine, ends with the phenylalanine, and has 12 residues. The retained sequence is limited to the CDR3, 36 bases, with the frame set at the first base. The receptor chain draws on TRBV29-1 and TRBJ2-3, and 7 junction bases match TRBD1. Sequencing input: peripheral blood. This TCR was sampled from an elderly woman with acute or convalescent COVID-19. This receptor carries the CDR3 CSSITGADTQYF. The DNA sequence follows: TGCAGCTCAATCACAGGGGCAGATACGCAGTATTTT.